This is a list of T cell receptor beta chains from one sample in a study of shared clonotypes between healthy human individuals. Produced via immunoSEQ multiplex PCR; TCRdb's table is partial and in-frame only. The table includes more than 1.2 million clones, approximately 98.5% detected once. Sequenced: naive CD4+ T cells sorted from blood. These receptors all stem from a man aged 25-45 years in good health. Both conserved end residues are part of each CDR3. A D gene is named only where the DNA matches it firmly. Expanded clones get a size class; other rows say once, few or many, or leave the size out.

D gene	V gene	clone size	J gene	CDR3 DNA	CDR3 protein
-	TRBV27	-	TRBJ2-7	TGTGCCAGCACCAGTTTTGGGGGACAAAAAATCGAGCAGTACTTC	CASTSFGGQKIEQYF
TRBD2	TRBV6-5	-	TRBJ2-7	TGTGCCGCAGGGCGAGATAGCGGGAACTACGAGCAGTACTTC	CAAGRDSGNYEQYF
TRBD2	TRBV9	-	TRBJ2-2	TGTGCCAGCAGCAAGCCCCTATTGGCGGGAGGGGTATTCGGCGGGGAGCTGTTTTTT	CASSKPLLAGGVFGGELFF
-	TRBV5-4	-	TRBJ2-3	TGTGCCAGCAGCTTGGCCGGGAATATACGGGCCAACACAGATACGCAGTATTTT	CASSLAGNIRANTDTQYF
-	TRBV7-9	-	TRBJ2-1	TGTGCCAGCAGCTTTCCGGTGGGAGTAGGGAAAAATGAGCAGTTCTTC	CASSFPVGVGKNEQFF
-	TRBV28	-	TRBJ1-5	TGTGCCAGCAGTTCTCTCTGGGGTAAGCATTTT	CASSSLWGKHF
TRBD2	TRBV9	-	TRBJ2-1	TGTGCCAGCAGCGCAAAGGGACTAGCGGAGCTCTACAATGAGCAGTTCTTC	CASSAKGLAELYNEQFF
TRBD2	TRBV9	-	TRBJ2-3	TGTGCCAGCAGCGTAGGGACTAGCGGATACACAGATACGCAGTATTTT	CASSVGTSGYTDTQYF
TRBD2	TRBV7-2	-	TRBJ2-1	TGTGCCAGCAGCTTAGTGGAGCGGGAGTGGAACAATGAGCAGTTCTTC	CASSLVEREWNNEQFF
-	TRBV14	once	TRBJ2-7	TGTGCCAGCAGCCAACTCGCTTCAGGTGGTGGGATTCGAGAGCAGTACTTC	CASSQLASGGGIREQYF
-	TRBV5-1	-	TRBJ1-4	TGCGCCAGCAGCTTACGATCGGCTGCAACTAATGAAAAACTGTTTTTT	CASSLRSAATNEKLFF
-	TRBV29-1	-	TRBJ2-1	TGCAGCGTATCGAATGAGCAGTTCTTC	CSVSNEQFF
TRBD2	TRBV19	-	TRBJ2-7	TGTGCCAGTAGCCGAAGGACTAGCTACGAGCAGTACTTC	CASSRRTSYEQYF
TRBD2	TRBV10-3	-	TRBJ2-1	TGTGCCATCAGTGATACTTTGATGGGACTAGCGGGAGGGCCGGGGGACGAGCAGTTCTTC	CAISDTLMGLAGGPGDEQFF
TRBD1	TRBV28	-	TRBJ1-2	TGTGCCAGCAGTTTCGGGACAGGGCATGGCTACACCTTC	CASSFGTGHGYTF
-	TRBV18	-	TRBJ1-3	TGTGCCAGCTCACCGCAGGGTGTCCCTGGAAACACCATATATTTT	CASSPQGVPGNTIYF
-	TRBV6-1	-	TRBJ1-1	TGTGCCAGCCCGGGGAACACTGAAGCTTTCTTT	CASPGNTEAFF
TRBD1	TRBV19	-	TRBJ1-4	TGTGCCAGTAGTATAAGAGGACAGGGAGAGGGAAAACTGTTTTTT	CASSIRGQGEGKLFF
-	TRBV19	-	TRBJ2-4	TGTGCCAGTAGTATAGATTACACAGCCAAAAACATTCAGTACTTC	CASSIDYTAKNIQYF
-	TRBV28	once	TRBJ1-2	TGTGCCAGCCGGGCGGAATCGTATGGCTACACCTTC	CASRAESYGYTF
-	TRBV5-1	-	TRBJ2-2	TGCGCCAGCAGCGAGCAGGGGAACACCGGGGAGCTGTTTTTT	CASSEQGNTGELFF
-	TRBV14	-	TRBJ2-6	TGTGCCAGCAGCCAACTTAGGACGGCTTCTGGGGCCAACGTCCTGACTTTC	CASSQLRTASGANVLTF
TRBD1	TRBV28	once	TRBJ1-5	TGTGCCAGCAGTATGGACAGGGACAATCAGCCCCAGCATTTT	CASSMDRDNQPQHF
TRBD2	TRBV5-1	-	TRBJ2-5	TGCGCCAGCAGCTGGGGGCGGGGGGCCGAGACCCAGTACTTC	CASSWGRGAETQYF
TRBD2	TRBV6-1	-	TRBJ2-7	TGTGCCAGCAGTGGGCTAGCGGGAGTTGGCGAGCAGTACTTC	CASSGLAGVGEQYF
TRBD2	TRBV10-2	-	TRBJ2-1	TGCGCCAGCAGTGTTGCCCTAGCGGGAGCTTATGAGCAGTTCTTC	CASSVALAGAYEQFF
-	TRBV18	-	TRBJ2-5	TGTGCCAGCTCCGGTCGGCAAGAGACCCAGTACTTC	CASSGRQETQYF
-	TRBV7-7	-	TRBJ2-1	TGTGCCAGCAGCTCCGGACAGTACAATGAGCAGTTCTTC	CASSSGQYNEQFF
-	TRBV28	-	TRBJ1-5	TGTGCCAGCAGTTTGGGGGCAGGAAAGATCATGAATCAGCCCCAGCATTTT	CASSLGAGKIMNQPQHF